This TCR beta chain was sequenced during a study of T cell changes during pregnancy in multiple sclerosis. Germline CDR1 and CDR2: SEHNR and FQNEAQ (reference sequence). Trimming cost V 5 bases and J 3 bases; bases outside gene matches: 8. The CDR3 runs to 16 residues. Data came from immunoSEQ multiplex PCR; TCRdb stores just in-frame clones and leaves some out. In the table there are tens of thousands of clones, about nine tenths of which are singletons. The sequencing used CD8+ T cells from peripheral blood mononuclear cells, collected before pregnancy. The source of this sequence is a female donor with multiple sclerosis, enrolled in a pregnancy study. This chain links TRBV7-9 with TRBJ2-2, with 8 bases that match TRBD1. CDR3 protein: CASSAPGQEYTGELFF. The CDR3 nucleotides read TGTGCCAGCAGCGCTCCGGGACAGGAGTACACCGGGGAGCTGTTTTTT.